These T cell receptor beta chains were read from a single sample in a study of OX40 agonist ivuxolimab in advanced cancers. Assay: immunoSEQ multiplex PCR; the TCRdb copy retains only in-frame clones and omits some. The repertoire holds around 40,000 clones, with about 88% as singletons. The input for sequencing was CD4+ or CD8+ T cells sorted from blood, taken in a trial of the OX40 agonist ivuxolimab. These receptors were collected from an adult with an advanced solid tumor such as melanoma, head and neck, liver or kidney cancer. The CDR3 runs from the conserved cysteine through the conserved F or W. The D gene is left open where the match is weak. Expanded clones get a size class; other rows say once, few or many, or leave the size out.

.	.	TRBJ1-4	TRBV30	TGTGCCTTGAGGTTTGGTGAAAAACTGTTTTTT	CALRFGEKLFF
.	.	TRBJ2-1	TRBV7-8	TGTGCCAGCAGCCCGGACAAGACCGGAATTATGGACAATGAGCAGTTCTTC	CASSPDKTGIMDNEQFF
.	.	TRBJ2-2	TRBV13	TGTGCCAGCAGCCTGGGTCGGAGAACCAACACCGGGGAGCTGTTTTTT	CASSLGRRTNTGELFF
.	.	TRBJ2-7	TRBV4-2	TGTGCCAGCAGCCCGCAAAGACTCGGGACGGAGAGCTCCTACGAGCAGTACTTC	CASSPQRLGTESSYEQYF
.	.	TRBJ2-2	TRBV4-3	TGCGCCAGCAGCCAGACGGCTGCGAACACCGGGGAGCTGTTTTTT	CASSQTAANTGELFF
.	.	TRBJ1-5	TRBV4-3	TGCGCCAGCAGCCAAGATTCCGACAGCAATCAGCCCCAGCATTTT	CASSQDSDSNQPQHF
.	.	TRBJ1-1	TRBV6-1	TGTGCCACCGGAGTCGGCACTGAAGCTTTCTTT	CATGVGTEAFF
few	.	TRBJ1-2	TRBV10-3	TGTGCCACCGGGGATGGAGCTAACACTAACTATGGCTACACCTTC	CATGDGANTNYGYTF
.	TRBD1	TRBJ1-2	TRBV25-1	TGTGCCAGCAGTGAAACCACCGGGACAGACGGCTACACCTTC	CASSETTGTDGYTF
once	.	TRBJ1-6	TRBV7-9	TGTGCCAGCAGCTTTGGCCAGCCCAACAATTCACCCCTCCACTTT	CASSFGQPNNSPLHF
.	.	TRBJ1-2	TRBV7-9	TGTGCCAGCAGCTCTACCATGAACTATGGCTACACCTTC	CASSSTMNYGYTF
.	TRBD1	TRBJ1-6	TRBV5-3	TGTGCCAGCTCGGACAGGGAAGGTAATTCACCCCTCCACTTT	CASSDREGNSPLHF
.	.	TRBJ2-2	TRBV28	TGTGCCAGCGCAGGGAGTCTGCGGGAGCTGTTTTTT	CASAGSLRELFF
.	.	TRBJ2-4	TRBV9	TGTGCCAGCAGCCTCGGGGTAGGTGGATCCAAAAACATTCAGTACTTC	CASSLGVGGSKNIQYF
.	TRBD1	TRBJ1-2	TRBV28	TGTGCCAGCAGGGTGGGACAGGGGGGGGCTAACTATGGCTACACCTTC	CASRVGQGGANYGYTF
.	TRBD2	TRBJ2-5	TRBV6-5	TGTGCCAGCAGCTGGGGGGGGGACGGCCAAGAGACCCAGTACTTC	CASSWGGDGQETQYF
.	.	TRBJ1-1	TRBV27	TGTGCCAGCGCCCGGCGAGCCAACACTGAAGCTTTCTTT	CASARRANTEAFF
.	.	TRBJ1-1	TRBV4-1	TGCGCCAGCAGCCACCTCAACAGGAACACTGAAGCTTTCTTT	CASSHLNRNTEAFF
.	TRBD1	TRBJ1-1	TRBV7-9	TGTGCCAGCAGCCACCGAACGGGACAGATGAACACTGAAGCTTTCTTT	CASSHRTGQMNTEAFF
.	.	TRBJ2-1	TRBV11-2	TGTGCCAGCAGCCCCCCCTGGAATGAGCAGTTCTTC	CASSPPWNEQFF
.	.	TRBJ1-4	TRBV29-1	TGCAGCGTTGGACAGGCTTTAAGTGATGAAAAACTGTTTTTT	CSVGQALSDEKLFF
.	.	TRBJ2-1	TRBV7-9	TGTGCCAGCAGCTTAGGAACGGGCGAGCAGTTCTTC	CASSLGTGEQFF
.	.	TRBJ2-1	TRBV5-4	TGTGCCAGCAGCTTGGGTAGCGGTACCTACAATGAGCAGTTCTTC	CASSLGSGTYNEQFF
.	TRBD1	TRBJ2-5	TRBV6-5	TGTGCCAGCAGTTCCTATACAGGGGAGGAGACCCAGTACTTC	CASSSYTGEETQYF
.	.	TRBJ1-1	TRBV6-1	TGTGCCAGCAGTGAGAGTGGGCTGACGGTCTCTTACACTGAAGCTTTCTTT	CASSESGLTVSYTEAFF
.	TRBD2	TRBJ2-1	TRBV4-1	TGCGCCAGCAGCCAAGAGGCTAGCGGGAGTAACGATGAGCAGTTCTTC	CASSQEASGSNDEQFF
.	.	TRBJ2-2	TRBV5-1	TGCGCCAGCAGCTTATTTGGAGAGACCGGGGAGCTGTTTTTT	CASSLFGETGELFF
.	TRBD2	TRBJ2-4	TRBV11-1	TGTGCCAGCAGCTTAGAACTAGCGGGAGGGAAAAACATTCAGTACTTC	CASSLELAGGKNIQYF
.	TRBD1	TRBJ1-1	TRBV6-5	TGTGCCAGCAGTTACGCGGAGGACAGGAGAGGGACTGAAGCTTTCTTT	CASSYAEDRRGTEAFF
.	TRBD2	TRBJ2-7	TRBV7-6	TGTGCCAGCAGCTTAGCGGGGGGGTACGAGCAGTACTTC	CASSLAGGYEQYF
.	TRBD2	TRBJ2-1	TRBV6-1	TGTGCCAGCAGTGAAGATCGCGGGGGGGCCCTCCGCAATGAGCAGTTCTTC	CASSEDRGGALRNEQFF
once	.	TRBJ1-2	TRBV5-6	TGTGCCAGCAGCCCTCCAAGGCGGTTTAACTATGGCTACACCTTC	CASSPPRRFNYGYTF
.	.	TRBJ2-7	TRBV4-3	TGCGCCAGCAGCCAAGATAACAGGGGGGGCGAGCAGTACTTC	CASSQDNRGGEQYF
.	.	TRBJ1-5	TRBV5-6	TGTGCCAGTTCCGTGGGGGGCAATCAGCCCCAGCATTTT	CASSVGGNQPQHF
.	TRBD1	TRBJ2-1	TRBV9	TGTGCCAGCAGCCTCGAAGGTAGGGGGCCCAATGAGCAGTTCTTC	CASSLEGRGPNEQFF
.	.	TRBJ2-7	TRBV19	TGTGCCAGTAGTAGGGGAACAACCTCCTACGAGCAGTACTTC	CASSRGTTSYEQYF
.	.	TRBJ1-1	TRBV28	TGTGCCAGCAGTTTCCCCAGGGACTTGAACACTGAAGCTTTCTTT	CASSFPRDLNTEAFF
.	TRBD1	TRBJ1-5	TRBV19	TGTGCCAGTAGCGAGGGACAGGGGCATCAGCCCCAGCATTTT	CASSEGQGHQPQHF
medium-sized	TRBD2	TRBJ2-7	TRBV9	TGTGCCAGCAGCGGGGCGGGAGGATCCTCCTACGAGCAGTACTTC	CASSGAGGSSYEQYF
.	.	TRBJ1-2	TRBV27	TGTGCCAGCAGTCCCACCGGGGTCAGTTACTATGGCTACACCTTC	CASSPTGVSYYGYTF
.	.	TRBJ2-7	TRBV7-9	TGTGCCAGCAGCCCTTATCAGGACCCGGAGCAGTACTTC	CASSPYQDPEQYF
.	.	TRBJ1-1	TRBV29-1	TGCAGCGTTGCAGCGGGGCAGGTCACTGAAGCTTTCTTT	CSVAAGQVTEAFF
.	TRBD1	TRBJ1-1	TRBV5-5	TGTGCCAGCAGCTTGGGGGACAGAGACAGAAGAGGTGCTGAAGCTTTCTTT	CASSLGDRDRRGAEAFF
.	TRBD1	TRBJ1-5	TRBV7-8	TGTGCCAGCAGCTTAGACAGGGGGTTAGGCCAGCCCCAGCATTTT	CASSLDRGLGQPQHF
.	.	TRBJ1-1	TRBV4-1	TGCGCCAGCAGCCAGCAGAGGACAGCGAACACTGAAGCTTTCTTT	CASSQQRTANTEAFF
.	TRBD2	TRBJ2-1	TRBV6-5	TGTGCCAGCAGTTACAATTGGGCGGGGGGTTACAATGAGCAGTTCTTC	CASSYNWAGGYNEQFF
.	.	TRBJ1-5	TRBV2	TGTGCCAGCAGTGAAGCAGGGAATCAGCCCCAGCATTTT	CASSEAGNQPQHF